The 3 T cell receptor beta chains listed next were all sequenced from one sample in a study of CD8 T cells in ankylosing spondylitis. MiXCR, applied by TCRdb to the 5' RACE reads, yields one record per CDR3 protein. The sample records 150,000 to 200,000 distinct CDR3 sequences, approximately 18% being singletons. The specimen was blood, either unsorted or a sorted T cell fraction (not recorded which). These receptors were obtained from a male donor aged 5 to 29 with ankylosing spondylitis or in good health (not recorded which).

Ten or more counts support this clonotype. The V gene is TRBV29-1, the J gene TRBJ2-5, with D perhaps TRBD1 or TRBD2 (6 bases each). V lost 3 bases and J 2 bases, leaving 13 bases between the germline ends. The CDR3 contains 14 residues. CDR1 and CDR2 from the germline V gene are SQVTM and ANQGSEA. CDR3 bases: TGCAGCGTTGACGGGGGCGTTGGGCAAGAGACCCAGTACTTC. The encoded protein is CSVDGGVGQETQYF.

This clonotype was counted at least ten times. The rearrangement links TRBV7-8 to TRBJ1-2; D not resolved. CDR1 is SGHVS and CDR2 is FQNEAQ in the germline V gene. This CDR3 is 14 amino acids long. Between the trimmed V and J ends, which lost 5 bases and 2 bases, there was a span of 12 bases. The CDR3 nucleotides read TGTGCCAGCAGCCCGCTTGGGGTCAACTATGGCTACACCTTC. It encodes CASSPLGVNYGYTF.

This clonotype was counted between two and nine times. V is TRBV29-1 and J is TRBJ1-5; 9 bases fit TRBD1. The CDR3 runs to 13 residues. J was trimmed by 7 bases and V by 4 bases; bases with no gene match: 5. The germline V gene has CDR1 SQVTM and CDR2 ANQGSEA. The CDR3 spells CSVAQGAGQPQHF. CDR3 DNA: TGCAGCGTTGCACAGGGGGCAGGGCAGCCCCAGCATTTT.